Following are 7 T cell receptor beta chains from one sample sequenced in a study of blood T cell dynamics during melanoma immunotherapy. This table comes from immunoSEQ multiplex PCR, and its TCRdb copy is limited to in-frame clones, with some not included. The table includes 8,000 to 13,000 clones, about 88% detected once. Time point reported: pre-treatment baseline. The material was blood, obtained from a patient treated with checkpoint blockade. These receptors all come from a human donor with melanoma.

This chain links TRBV27 with TRBJ2-7; D is possibly TRBD1 (5 bases). The length of the CDR3 is 18 residues. Germline values: CDR1 MNHEY, CDR2 SMNVEV (reference sequence). V lost 5 bases to trimming and J lost 0 bases, with 23 bases between them. The CDR3 sequence is CASSPENNPRGVSYEQYF. The CDR3 nucleotides read TGTGCCAGCAGTCCCGAGAACAACCCAAGGGGCGTCTCCTACGAGCAGTACTTC.

The rearrangement joins TRBV6-6 to TRBJ1-2, with 9 bases fitting TRBD1. After removal of 6 bases from V and 4 bases from J, the junction contained 6 bases not matched to a gene. Germline V gene lookup returns CDR1 MNHNY and CDR2 SVGAGI (reference sequence). The CDR3 is 14 residues long. This CDR3 is CASRQTGGLYGYTF. CDR3 sequence (DNA): TGTGCCAGCAGGCAAACAGGGGGCCTCTATGGCTACACCTTC.

The chain recombines TRBV6-5 with TRBJ1-2, with TRBD1 matching over 7 bases. Germline V CDR1 and CDR2: MNHEY, SVGAGI. This CDR3 spans 13 amino acids. The ends lost 2 bases at V and 7 bases at J; junction bases unmatched: 4. This CDR3 is CASSYDRAGGYTF. In DNA form, the CDR3 reads TGTGCCAGCAGTTACGACAGGGCCGGTGGCTACACCTTC.

The V and J genes are TRBV2 and TRBJ1-2; no reliable D call. The CDR3 is 13 amino acids. The V end lost 3 bases, the J end lost 5 bases, and 10 bases lay between the germline ends. The germline CDR1 and CDR2 sequences are SNHLY and FYNNEI. The CDR3 nucleotides read TGTGCCAGCAGTGATGTCAGCAATTATGGCTACACCTTC. Translated: CASSDVSNYGYTF. Together with reference TRBV2 and TRBJ1-2, the CDR3 gives the full variable domain: EPEVTQTPSHQVTQMGQEVILRCVPISNHLYFYWYRQILGQKVEFLVSFYNNEISEKSEIFDDQFSVERPDGSNFTLKIRSTKLEDSAMYFCASSDVSNYGYTFGSGTRLTVV.

The chain links TRBV4-1 to TRBJ2-7; 8 bases align to TRBD2. Trimming removed 3 bases from V and 4 bases from J; junction bases left unmatched: 8. The CDR3 runs to 15 residues. Germline V gene data show CDR1 as MGHRA and CDR2 as YSYEKL. The CDR3 region is CASSQQRGPGYEQYF. The CDR3 coding sequence is TGCGCCAGCAGCCAGCAGCGGGGGCCAGGGTACGAGCAGTACTTC.

The gene calls are TRBV2 and TRBJ2-7; perhaps D is TRBD1 or TRBD2 (5 bases each). Trimming took 8 bases from V and 6 from J, leaving 11 bases between them. CDR1 and CDR2 from the germline V gene are SNHLY and FYNNEI. The CDR3 runs 11 residues. The CDR3: CASRKGTEQYF. CDR3 nucleotide sequence: TGTGCCAGCCGGAAAGGGACCGAGCAGTACTTC.

This chain uses TRBV6-5 with TRBJ2-3; D is ambiguous. Looked up from germline, CDR1 is MNHEY and CDR2 is SVGAGI. The CDR3 totals 15 residues. The V end was cut by 6 bases, the J end by 3 bases, with 16 bases between. The CDR3 coding sequence is TGTGCCAGCAGCCGGACGACCCCTGGGACAGATACGCAGTATTTT. This codes for CASSRTTPGTDTQYF.